A selection of T cell receptor beta chains follows, all from one sample in a study of response to subunit inactivated influenza vaccine. TCRdb redid the calling of the RT-PCR reads with MiXCR, one entry per CDR3 protein. The data show over 400,000 distinct CDR3 sequences, approximately 10% seen once. The starting material was PBMCs from blood, obtained about 40 days after vaccination. The receptors were gathered from a middle-aged man who received an inactivated influenza vaccine. CDR3s include the opening cysteine and the closing phenylalanine or tryptophan. A D gene is named only where the DNA matches it firmly. Rows may omit the clone size; those that give it use once, few, many or a size class.

J,D,V,size,CDR3,DNA
TRBJ1-1,TRBD1,TRBV10-3,many,CAIRQGTGTEAFF,TGTGCCATCAGACAGGGGACGGGCACTGAAGCTTTCTTT
TRBJ2-3,TRBD2,TRBV11-2,few,CASSLVRAGGRMTDTQYF,TGTGCCAGCAGCTTAGTACGAGCGGGGGGAAGAATGACAGATACGCAGTATTTT
TRBJ2-1,TRBD2,TRBV9,many,CASKSSGGRGGASYNEQFF,TGTGCCAGTAAATCATCCGGGGGTCGGGGGGGAGCCTCCTACAATGAGCAGTTCTTC
TRBJ2-1,.,TRBV4-3,few,CASSHEGGAPSYNEQFF,TGCGCCAGCAGCCACGAAGGGGGGGCGCCCTCCTACAATGAGCAGTTCTTC
TRBJ1-6,.,TRBV20-1,many,CSARGSGDSSPLHF,TGCAGTGCTAGAGGGTCCGGCGATAGTTCACCCCTCCACTTT
TRBJ2-3,.,TRBV20-1,.,CSAANGSPFSTDTQYF,TGCAGTGCTGCCAACGGGAGTCCCTTCAGCACAGATACGCAGTATTTT
TRBJ2-7,.,TRBV6-2/TRBV6-3,many,CASKSRTLSSYEQYF,TGTGCCAGCAAATCAAGGACTCTGAGCTCCTACGAGCAGTACTTC
TRBJ1-1,.,TRBV6-1,.,CASSALGEGMNTEAFF,TGTGCCAGCAGTGCCCTAGGAGAGGGGATGAACACTGAAGCTTTCTTT
TRBJ2-3,.,TRBV10-3,many,CATRQLTDTQYF,TGTGCCACTAGACAGCTCACAGATACGCAGTATTTT
TRBJ2-2,.,TRBV7-2,many,CASSLLGNWGSGELFF,TGTGCCAGCAGCCTATTAGGGAATTGGGGATCCGGGGAGCTGTTTTTT
TRBJ2-1,TRBD2,TRBV12-3/TRBV12-4,few,CASSFAASGGWVHEQFF,TGTGCCAGCAGTTTTGCGGCTAGCGGGGGTTGGGTTCATGAGCAGTTCTTC
TRBJ1-1,.,TRBV7-2,few,CASNGQTNTEAFF,TGTGCCAGCAACGGACAGACGAACACTGAAGCTTTCTTT
TRBJ2-3,TRBD2,TRBV5-1,.,CASSLERTSGYTDTQYF,TGCGCCAGCAGCTTGGAAAGGACTAGCGGATACACAGATACGCAGTATTTT
TRBJ1-2,.,TRBV2,many,CARMGRSNYGYTF,TGTGCCAGGATGGGACGGAGTAACTATGGCTACACCTTC
TRBJ2-5,.,TRBV24-1,few,CATMSETETQYF,TGTGCCACCATGTCAGAAACAGAGACCCAGTACTTC
TRBJ1-1,TRBD1,TRBV7-9,few,CASSLPTGGISASEAFF,TGTGCCAGCAGCTTACCGACAGGGGGCATTTCGGCAAGTGAAGCTTTCTTT
TRBJ1-2,.,TRBV6-5,.,CASSYSKSHFNYGYTF,TGTGCCAGCAGTTACTCGAAGAGTCACTTTAACTATGGCTACACCTTC
TRBJ2-5,.,TRBV24-1,.,CATSDGAVGLETQYF,TGTGCCACCAGTGACGGGGCCGTTGGATTAGAGACCCAGTACTTC
TRBJ2-7,TRBD2,TRBV6-5,many,CASSSSASGSYEQYF,TGTGCCAGCAGTTCCAGTGCTAGCGGGTCCTACGAGCAGTACTTC
TRBJ1-2,.,TRBV27,.,CASSPSGSYPYGYTF,TGTGCCAGCAGTCCTTCGGGGAGCTATCCCTATGGCTACACCTTC
TRBJ1-2,.,TRBV13,.,CASSLERQAGDGYTF,TGTGCCAGCAGCCTAGAACGACAGGCCGGGGATGGCTACACCTTC
TRBJ1-5,.,TRBV29-1,many,CSVASGTGNQPQHF,TGCAGCGTTGCCTCAGGGACTGGCAATCAGCCCCAGCATTTT
TRBJ1-3,.,TRBV11-2,.,CASSLEASGALNTIYF,TGTGCCAGCAGCTTAGAAGCAAGCGGGGCCTTGAACACCATATATTTT
TRBJ2-2,.,TRBV12-3/TRBV12-4,once,CASNGGSNTGELLF,TGTGCCAGCAACGGGGGTTCGAACACCGGGGAGCTGCTTTTT
TRBJ2-3,TRBD1,TRBV6-2/TRBV6-3,many,CASSYNRDRVSQSTDTQYF,TGTGCCAGCAGTTACAACCGCGACAGGGTATCCCAAAGCACAGATACGCAGTATTTT
TRBJ2-7,.,TRBV7-9,many,CASSLAIDSLSSYEQYF,TGTGCCAGCAGCTTAGCGATCGACAGCTTAAGCTCCTACGAGCAGTACTTC
TRBJ1-2,.,TRBV9,.,CASSPWAGYYGYTF,TGTGCCAGCAGCCCCTGGGCAGGGTATTATGGCTACACCTTC
TRBJ2-1,.,TRBV4-3,many,CASSQARSSYNEQFF,TGCGCCAGCAGCCAGGCACGGTCCTCCTACAATGAGCAGTTCTTC
TRBJ1-4,TRBD1,TRBV11-2,few,CASSWTGNNEKLFF,TGTGCCAGCAGCTGGACAGGGAATAATGAAAAACTGTTTTTT
TRBJ2-1,TRBD2,TRBV29-1,.,CSVATSGGNEQFF,TGCAGCGTCGCTACTAGCGGGGGAAATGAGCAGTTCTTC
TRBJ2-7,TRBD2,TRBV5-1,.,CASSSDSSGRNPEQYF,TGCGCCAGCAGCTCCGACTCTAGCGGGAGAAACCCCGAGCAGTACTTC
TRBJ1-2,.,TRBV20-1,many,CSASSGNNYGYTF,TGCAGTGCTAGTAGCGGGAATAACTATGGCTACACCTTC
TRBJ2-1,TRBD2,TRBV12-3/TRBV12-4,few,CASSLELAGVEQFF,TGTGCCAGCAGTTTAGAACTAGCGGGAGTTGAGCAGTTCTTC
TRBJ2-1,TRBD2,TRBV10-2,.,CASSESGGGRPEFF,TGCGCCAGCAGTGAGTCTGGCGGGGGGAGGCCGGAGTTCTTC
TRBJ1-2,.,TRBV14,many,CASSQRSVPGVRYGYTF,TGTGCCAGCAGCCAACGTTCGGTACCGGGAGTTCGGTATGGCTACACCTTC
TRBJ2-5,.,TRBV20-1,.,CSAPWLGETQYF,TGCAGTGCGCCCTGGCTCGGGGAGACCCAGTACTTC
TRBJ1-1,TRBD1,TRBV7-8,few,CASSFTDRGNTEAFF,TGTGCCAGCAGCTTCACCGACAGGGGGAACACTGAAGCTTTCTTT
TRBJ1-1,.,TRBV7-3,few,CASRGTASSTEAFF,TGTGCCAGCAGGGGTACGGCCTCGAGCACTGAAGCTTTCTTT
TRBJ2-5,.,TRBV7-7,.,CASSPGLGLEETQYF,TGTGCTAGCAGCCCTGGATTAGGATTAGAAGAGACCCAGTACTTC
TRBJ1-6,.,TRBV4-1,.,CASSGGGNRSPLHF,TGCGCCAGCAGCGGCGGAGGGAACAGGTCACCCCTCCACTTT
TRBJ1-2,TRBD1,TRBV12-3/TRBV12-4,many,CASGTGLGYTF,TGTGCCAGCGGGACAGGTCTTGGCTACACCTTC
TRBJ2-7,TRBD2,TRBV7-2,.,CASSRIGGRVSYEQYF,TGTGCCAGCAGCCGGATCGGCGGGAGGGTTTCCTACGAGCAGTACTTC
TRBJ2-1,.,TRBV29-1,few,CSVRGTAESYNEQFF,TGCAGCGTAAGAGGGACGGCGGAAAGTTACAATGAGCAGTTCTTC
TRBJ2-1,.,TRBV9,many,CASSPRRGDPSSYNEQFF,TGTGCCAGCAGCCCACGTAGGGGGGATCCCAGCTCCTACAATGAGCAGTTCTTC
TRBJ2-7,TRBD2,TRBV7-2,few,CASSLYRAGGRYEQYF,TGTGCCAGCAGCTTATACCGAGCGGGAGGGCGGTACGAGCAGTACTTC
TRBJ2-1,.,TRBV12-3/TRBV12-4,.,CASSPLWGEDEQFF,TGTGCCAGCAGTCCCTTGTGGGGGGAGGATGAGCAGTTCTTC
TRBJ2-1,TRBD1,TRBV7-8,.,CASSQDRLRYNEQFF,TGTGCCAGCAGCCAGGACAGGCTTCGATACAATGAGCAGTTCTTC
TRBJ1-4,TRBD1,TRBV10-2,.,CASKDRGRANEKLFF,TGCGCCAGCAAGGACAGGGGGAGGGCTAATGAAAAACTGTTTTTT
TRBJ2-5,TRBD1,TRBV10-3,.,CAISRRTGQETQYF,TGTGCCATCAGCCGACGGACAGGGCAAGAGACCCAGTACTTC
TRBJ2-3,.,TRBV7-9,many,CASSLSVSTDTQYF,TGTGCCAGCAGCTTAAGCGTCTCCACAGATACGCAGTATTTT
TRBJ2-1,.,TRBV5-1,few,CASSLDPGTSYNEQFF,TGCGCCAGCAGCTTGGATCCGGGGACCTCCTACAATGAGCAGTTCTTC
TRBJ2-7,.,TRBV6-5,many,CASSSGSEQYF,TGTGCCAGCAGTTCCGGGTCCGAGCAGTACTTC
TRBJ2-3,.,TRBV21-1,few,CASRGIGGGETDTQYF,TGTGCCAGCAGGGGCATCGGGGGAGGAGAGACAGATACGCAGTATTTT
TRBJ2-2,TRBD1,TRBV5-1,few,CASSQRQGADGELFF,TGCGCCAGCAGCCAGCGACAGGGGGCGGACGGGGAGCTGTTTTTT